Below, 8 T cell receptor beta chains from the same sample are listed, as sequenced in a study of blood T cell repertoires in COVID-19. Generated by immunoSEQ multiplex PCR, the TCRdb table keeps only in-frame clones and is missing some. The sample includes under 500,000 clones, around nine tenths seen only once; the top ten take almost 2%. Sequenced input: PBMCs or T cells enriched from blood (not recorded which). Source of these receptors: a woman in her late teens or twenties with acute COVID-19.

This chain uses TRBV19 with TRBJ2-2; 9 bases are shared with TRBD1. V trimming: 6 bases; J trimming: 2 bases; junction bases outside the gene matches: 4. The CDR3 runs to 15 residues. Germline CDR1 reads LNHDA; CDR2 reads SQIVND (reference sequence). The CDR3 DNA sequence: TGTGCCAGTAGATGGGGACAGGGAAACACCGGGGAGCTGTTTTTT. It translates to CASRWGQGNTGELFF.

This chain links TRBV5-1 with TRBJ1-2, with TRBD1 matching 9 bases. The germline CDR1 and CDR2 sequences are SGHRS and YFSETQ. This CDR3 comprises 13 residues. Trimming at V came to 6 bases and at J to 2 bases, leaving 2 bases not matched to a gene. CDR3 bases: TGCGCCAGCACTGACAGGGGGAACTATGGCTACACCTTC. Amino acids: CASTDRGNYGYTF. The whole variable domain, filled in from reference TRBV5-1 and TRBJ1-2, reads KAGVTQTPRYLIKTRGQQVTLSCSPISGHRSVSWYQQTPGQGLQFLFEYFSETQRNKGNFPGRFSGRQFSNSRSEMNVSTLELGDSALYLCASTDRGNYGYTFGSGTRLTVV.

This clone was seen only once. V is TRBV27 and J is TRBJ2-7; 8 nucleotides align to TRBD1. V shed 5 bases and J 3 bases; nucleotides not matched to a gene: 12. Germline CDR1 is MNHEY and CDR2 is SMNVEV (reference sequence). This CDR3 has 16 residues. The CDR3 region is CASSPDDRGAVYEQYF. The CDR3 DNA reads TGTGCCAGCAGTCCCGATGACAGGGGCGCAGTCTACGAGCAGTACTTC.

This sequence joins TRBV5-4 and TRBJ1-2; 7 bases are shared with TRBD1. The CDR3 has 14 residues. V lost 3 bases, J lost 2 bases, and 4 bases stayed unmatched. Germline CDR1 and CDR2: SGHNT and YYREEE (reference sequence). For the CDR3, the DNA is TGTGCCAGCAGCTCCCAGACAGGGAACTATGGCTACACCTTC. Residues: CASSSQTGNYGYTF.

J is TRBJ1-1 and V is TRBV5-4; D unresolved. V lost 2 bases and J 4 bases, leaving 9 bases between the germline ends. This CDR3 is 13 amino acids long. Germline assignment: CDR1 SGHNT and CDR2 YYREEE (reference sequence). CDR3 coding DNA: TGTGCCAGCAGCTTTGGAGGGTTCACTGAAGCTTTCTTT. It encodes CASSFGGFTEAFF.

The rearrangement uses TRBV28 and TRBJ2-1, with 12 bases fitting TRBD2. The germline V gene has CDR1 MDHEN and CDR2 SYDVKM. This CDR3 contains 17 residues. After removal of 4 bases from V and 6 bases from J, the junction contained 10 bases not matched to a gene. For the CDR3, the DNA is TGTGCCAGCAGTTACCTCGGGCTAGCGGGAGGGCGCAATGAGCAGTTCTTC. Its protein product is CASSYLGLAGGRNEQFF.

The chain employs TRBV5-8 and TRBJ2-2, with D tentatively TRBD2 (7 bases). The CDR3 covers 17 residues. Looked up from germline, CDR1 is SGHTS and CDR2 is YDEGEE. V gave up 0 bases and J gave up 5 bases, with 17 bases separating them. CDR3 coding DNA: TGTGCCAGCAGCTTGGATTTTTCAAGGGGGGGAACCGGGGAGCTGTTTTTT. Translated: CASSLDFSRGGTGELFF.

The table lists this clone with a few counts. CDR3 residues: CASRSGANTEAFF. The DNA for the CDR3 is TGTGCCAGCAGAAGCGGGGCCAACACTGAAGCTTTCTTT. The chain joins TRBV5-6 to TRBJ1-1, with a tentative D call TRBD1 (5 bases). Trimming took 5 bases from V and 2 from J, leaving 10 bases between them. The CDR3 is made up of 13 amino acids. CDR1 SGHDT and CDR2 YYEEEE come from the germline V gene.